At least ten counts were recorded for the clone carrying this TCR beta chain. Its antigen is currently unknown. This sample was taken from a study of regulatory T cells in long-lasting Graves disease. Study findings and constraints: Persistent cases favored TRBV28, TRBJ1-2 and TRBJ2-5. With approximately 2,500 shared public clonotypes, persistent patients exceeded new patients, who shared about a thousand. Persistent Graves' patients showed less TCR diversity than newly diagnosed ones.

The CDR3 totals 15 residues. V lost 4 bases, J lost 2 bases, and 13 bases lay in between. In germline, CDR1 is KGHDR, CDR2 SFDVKD. Time point indicated: newly diagnosed GD, antithyroid drugs for less than 3 months. The TCR library used RNA extracted from PBMCs. In each case, Graves' disease was diagnosed per American Thyroid Association guidelines. Arm-PCR with iRepertoire HTBI primers amplified the CDR3 regions for these TCR beta libraries. Using its own MiXCR run on the multiplex PCR reads, TCRdb lists one record per CDR3 protein. This sample has some 230,000 distinct CDR3 sequences, with 15% to 20% found just once.

The sequenced sample was peripheral blood mononuclear cells (PBMCs), obtained at new diagnosis, from a patient treated with antithyroid drugs. The chain links TRBV24-1 to TRBJ2-5, with D maybe TRBD2 (6 bases). The receptor was isolated from a female donor with Graves disease. The CDR3 loop reads CATSDRYREQETQYF. CDR3 bases: TGTGCCACCAGTGACCGGTACCGGGAGCAAGAGACCCAGTACTTC.